The 20 T cell receptor beta chains reported below all come from one sample, sequenced in a study of OX40 agonist ivuxolimab in advanced cancers. The protocol was immunoSEQ multiplex PCR, while the TCRdb copy is restricted to in-frame clones and leaves out a portion. The data contain fewer than 65,000 clones, 90% to 95% of them seen just once; the ten biggest clones take up roughly 4%. The sequencing used CD4+ or CD8+ T cells sorted from blood, collected in a trial of the OX40 agonist ivuxolimab. Receptor source: an adult with an advanced solid tumor such as melanoma, head and neck, liver or kidney cancer.

The rearrangement links TRBV11-2 to TRBJ1-1; D may be TRBD1 (5 bases). Trimming shortened V by 1 base and J by 1 base, and 16 bases separated the two germline ends. The germline V gene has CDR1 SGHAT and CDR2 FQNNGV. The CDR3 covers 17 residues. The DNA of the CDR3 is TGTGCCAGCAGCTTAGGCCATTCAGGGTTGGGGAACACTGAAGCTTTCTTT. Translation: CASSLGHSGLGNTEAFF.

The chain links TRBV7-6 to TRBJ2-1, with no clear D. Trimming took off 1 base at V and 3 bases at J, with 10 bases between the two ends. In germline, CDR1 is SGHVS, CDR2 FNYEAQ. The CDR3 sequence is 15 residues long. The CDR3 reads CASSLDASGYNEQFF. In DNA form, the CDR3 reads TGTGCCAGCAGCTTAGACGCATCGGGCTACAATGAGCAGTTCTTC.

The rearrangement uses TRBV27 and TRBJ2-3; D is uncertain. The CDR3 runs to 17 residues. Trimming cost V 0 bases and J 0 bases, with 13 bases left between them. Germline V CDR1 and CDR2: MNHEY, SMNVEV (reference sequence). The CDR3 region has the DNA TGTGCCAGCAGTTTATCGCCCCCCCCGGAAAGCACAGATACGCAGTATTTT. Translation: CASSLSPPPESTDTQYF.

The chain carries TRBV6-5 and TRBJ1-3, with a tentative D call TRBD1 (5 bases). The CDR3 loop spans 15 amino acids. Trimming removed 6 bases at V and 0 bases at J, with 12 bases between. CDR1 and CDR2 (germline): MNHEY, SVGAGI. This chain's CDR3 is CASRPTGSSGNTIYF. The DNA of the CDR3 is TGTGCCAGCAGACCTACAGGCAGCTCTGGAAACACCATATATTTT.

CDR3 protein: CASSIIARNEQFF. For the CDR3, the DNA is TGTGCCAGTAGTATTATTGCGAGGAATGAGCAGTTCTTC. The gene calls are TRBV19 and TRBJ2-1; no firm D call. The CDR3 loop spans 13 amino acids. Germline V gene sequence: CDR1 LNHDA, CDR2 SQIVND (reference sequence). Trimming stripped 3 bases from V and 7 bases from J, with 10 bases between.

This clone came up once. This chain connects TRBV11-2 to TRBJ2-7; D gene uncertain. Germline CDR1 SGHAT, CDR2 FQNNGV. V lost 0 bases and J 6 bases, leaving 0 bases between the germline ends. This CDR3 is built from 10 residues. CDR3 sequence reads: CASSLDEQYV. CDR3 nucleotide sequence: TGTGCCAGCAGCTTAGACGAGCAGTACGTC.

This clone was detected a few times. The chain couples TRBV19 to TRBJ1-6; 7 bases fit TRBD1. The V gene end was trimmed by 5 bases and the J gene end by 7 bases; junction bases not matched to a gene: 5. Germline V CDR1 and CDR2: LNHDA, SQIVND (reference sequence). The CDR3 extends over 14 amino acids. Here the CDR3 reads CASSPLQGNSPLHF. The CDR3 DNA reads as TGTGCCAGTAGTCCTCTACAGGGGAATTCACCCCTCCACTTT.

The chain combines TRBV9 with TRBJ2-7; TRBD1 matches at 7 bases. Germline CDR1 is SGDLS and CDR2 is YYNGEE. V dropped 10 bases and J dropped 1; count of bases not matched to a gene: 11. CDR3 length: 14 amino acids. In DNA, the CDR3 is TGTGCCGGACACAGGGGTCTGGTGTCCTACGAGCAGTACGTC. Protein product: CAGHRGLVSYEQYV.

J is TRBJ2-2 and V is TRBV6-5; D not resolved. Germline CDR1 reads MNHEY; CDR2 reads SVGAGI. Deletions cut 5 bases from V and 7 bases from J, with 8 bases between. The CDR3 has 12 residues. This CDR3 reads CASSPGNGELFF. The CDR3 DNA reads TGTGCCAGCAGTCCTGGAAACGGGGAGCTGTTTTTT.

This clone has just a few counts. V is TRBV13 and J is TRBJ2-2; a possible D gene is TRBD1 (5 bases). The CDR3 is 14 amino acids. From germline, CDR1 is PRHDT and CDR2 FYEKMQ (reference sequence). V lost 6 bases, J lost 3 bases, and 11 bases lay in between. The CDR3 coding sequence is TGTGCCAGCAGAGATAAAGGGGACACCGGGGAGCTGTTTTTT. This codes for CASRDKGDTGELFF.

The V and J genes are TRBV28 and TRBJ1-1, with D tentatively TRBD1 (5 bases). The V and J ends lost 3 bases and 5 bases respectively, with 16 bases between them. CDR1 and CDR2 (germline): MDHEN, SYDVKM. CDR3 length: 15 amino acids. CDR3 in amino acids: CASSFHGTVGTEAFF. The DNA for the CDR3 is TGTGCCAGCAGTTTCCACGGGACCGTGGGGACTGAAGCTTTCTTT. Full variable domain (remainder filled in from reference TRBV28 and TRBJ1-1): DVKVTQSSRYLVKRTGEKVFLECVQDMDHENMFWYRQDPGLGLRLIYFSYDVKMKEKGDIPEGYSVSREKKERFSLILESASTNQTSMYLCASSFHGTVGTEAFFGQGTRLTVV.

The chain couples TRBV7-6 to TRBJ2-3; D perhaps matches TRBD1 (6 bases). The V end was cut by 3 bases, the J end by 3 bases, with 16 bases between. Germline V lookup: CDR1 SGHVS, CDR2 FNYEAQ. The CDR3 is 16 amino acids. The CDR3 is CASSLGTGLRTDTQYF. The CDR3 DNA is TGTGCCAGCAGCTTGGGCACAGGGTTGCGGACAGATACGCAGTATTTT.

The chain employs TRBV5-1 and TRBJ1-2; D gene ambiguous. V was cut by 1 base and J by 8 bases, with 18 bases left in between. Germline V lookup: CDR1 SGHRS, CDR2 YFSETQ. This CDR3 contains 15 residues. The CDR3 DNA reads as TGCGCCAGCAGCTTGCTTCCCTCCACAAATACAGGCTACACCTTC. Translated: CASSLLPSTNTGYTF. Full variable domain (remainder filled in from reference TRBV5-1 and TRBJ1-2): KAGVTQTPRYLIKTRGQQVTLSCSPISGHRSVSWYQQTPGQGLQFLFEYFSETQRNKGNFPGRFSGRQFSNSRSEMNVSTLELGDSALYLCASSLLPSTNTGYTFGSGTRLTVV.

This clone was seen just once. The V call is TRBV6-1, the J call TRBJ1-4; a weak D match, TRBD1 (6 bases). This CDR3 is 12 amino acids long. The germline V and J ends were trimmed by 2 bases and 12 bases, with 10 bases remaining between them. The germline V gene has CDR1 MNHNS and CDR2 SASEGT. CDR3 residues: CASSEIGGELFF. The DNA of the CDR3 is TGTGCCAGCAGTGAAATCGGGGGCGAACTGTTTTTT.

Only one count was recorded for this clone. The chain uses TRBV15 and TRBJ2-1, with TRBD2 identical over 7 bases. Looked up from germline, CDR1 is LNHNV and CDR2 is YYDKDF (reference sequence). The CDR3 has 14 amino acids. The J segment lost 7 bases and the V segment lost 0 bases, leaving 3 bases of the junction unmatched. CDR3 in DNA: TGTGCCACCAGCAGAGACGTGGGACTAAATGAGCAGTTCTTC. It specifies CATSRDVGLNEQFF.

The CDR3 is CASSLGASEAFF. The CDR3 DNA is TGTGCCAGCAGCTTAGGGGCATCTGAAGCTTTCTTT. J is TRBJ1-1 and V is TRBV7-9; no clear D. This CDR3 contains 12 residues. Germline values: CDR1 SEHNR, CDR2 FQNEAQ (reference sequence). Trimming shortened V by 1 base and J by 6 bases, and 6 bases separated the two germline ends.

This clone was picked up one time. The gene calls are TRBV6-5 and TRBJ2-7, with D possibly matching TRBD2 (5 bases). The CDR3 loop spans 13 amino acids. V was clipped by 9 bases and J by 3 bases, with 15 bases between them. Germline V gene data show CDR1 as MNHEY and CDR2 as SVGAGI. Written as DNA, the CDR3 is TGTGCCAGTGCGGTAGGGAGTGTCTACGAGCAGTACTTC. Protein: CASAVGSVYEQYF.

This chain joins TRBV18 and TRBJ2-2; 7 positions match TRBD2. CDR3 length equals 17 residues. Unmatched junction bases numbered 11, after V lost 3 bases and J lost 4 bases. Germline V gene data show CDR1 as KGHSH and CDR2 as LQKENI. The CDR3 nucleotides are TGTGCCAGCTCACCCCTTGGGCTAGCGGCAGCCACCGGGGAGCTGTTTTTT. It translates to CASSPLGLAAATGELFF.

This clone was detected only once. CDR3 DNA sequence: TGTGCCAGTAGACCCGACGGCAATCAGCCCCAGCATTTT. Translated, it gives CASRPDGNQPQHF. The chain employs TRBV7-9 and TRBJ1-5; D unresolved. The CDR3 is 13 amino acids. The V end was cut by 9 bases, the J end by 2 bases, with 11 bases between. Germline V gene data show CDR1 as SEHNR and CDR2 as FQNEAQ (reference sequence).

This CDR3 reads CASRGTGTENTGELFF. In nucleotides, the CDR3 is TGTGCCAGCAGAGGGACCGGGACAGAGAACACCGGGGAGCTGTTTTTT. The chain has TRBV28 and TRBJ2-2; TRBD1 matches at 7 bases. V dropped 6 bases and J dropped 1; count of bases not matched to a gene: 8. This CDR3 is built from 16 residues. Germline values: CDR1 MDHEN, CDR2 SYDVKM.